This T cell receptor beta chain was found in a study of CD8 T cells in ankylosing spondylitis. A remark on this clonotype: What it binds is unknown.

After removal of 5 bases from V and 0 bases from J, the junction contained 4 bases not matched to a gene. Germline loops: CDR1 MDHEN, CDR2 SYDVKM. This CDR3 is built from 15 residues. It was by quantitative 5'-RACE with molecular barcodes that TCR beta libraries were made. Via MiXCR, TCRdb re-called the 5' RACE reads, giving one row per CDR3 protein. Counted here are roughly 670,000 distinct CDR3 sequences, about 20% occurring once; the ten biggest clones make up 15% to 20%. Whole-study findings and limits: In ankylosing spondylitis blood, a motif of several highly homologous TCR beta variants appeared characteristic. There was reportedly significant enrichment of clones that were disease-linked in matched ankylosing spondylitis synovial fluid.

The rearrangement links TRBV28 to TRBJ2-1, with TRBD2 identical over 7 bases. This clonotype was obtained from a male donor with ankylosing spondylitis. Input material: blood, either unsorted or a sorted T cell fraction (not recorded which). CDR3 sequence: CASSPAGPSYNEQFF. CDR3 sequence (DNA): TGTGCCAGCAGTCCAGCGGGACCCTCCTACAATGAGCAGTTCTTC.